This T cell receptor beta chain was sequenced in a study of radiotherapy plus CTLA-4 blockade in lung cancer. The assay was immunoSEQ multiplex PCR, and TCRdb's table has in-frame clones only and misses some. In the table there are about 73,000 clones, about nine tenths of which are singletons. Losses at the gene ends were 4 bases for V and 5 bases for J; bases not matched to a gene: 1. This CDR3 has 14 residues. Germline CDR1 ENHRY, CDR2 SYGVKD. The study, taken as a whole, reports: Early blood T cell clone dynamics, with interferon-beta, were reported to best predict response.

For this clone: Antigen: not known.

The chain joins TRBV10-3 to TRBJ1-5; 11 nucleotides match TRBD1. This TCR was sampled from a human donor with non-small cell lung cancer that progressed on radiotherapy plus ipilimumab. The sequenced sample was peripheral blood, obtained from a patient treated with radiotherapy plus ipilimumab. The CDR3 DNA sequence: TGTGCCATCAGTGTGGGACAGGGGGATCAGCCCCAGCATTTT. It encodes CAISVGQGDQPQHF.